The entry below describes one TCR beta chain. The antigen remains undetermined. This may be a read error: a much more frequent sequence differs by one nucleotide. This record belongs to a study of breast tumors, draining lymph nodes, adjacent tissues. V was cut by 4 bases and J by 1 base, with 8 bases left in between. The CDR3 runs to 13 residues. Looked up from germline, CDR1 is PRHDT and CDR2 is FYEKMQ (reference sequence). Study-wide findings and caveats: Tumor repertoires ranked between lymph nodes and nontumor tissue in diversity, with V and J gene preferences.

Samples came from axillary lymph nodes draining the breast cancer. In TCRdb, the multiplex PCR reads were re-called with MiXCR into one record per CDR3 protein. The table shows about 170,000 distinct CDR3 sequences, with 30% to 35% occurring only once. Material: axillary lymph node tissue. The sequence came from a female donor with breast cancer. Some clones in this sample may be carry-over from other donors' samples. The chain links TRBV13 to TRBJ2-7; D is uncertain. The CDR3 DNA is TGTGCCAGCAGCTATCGACTTTCCTACGAGCAGTACTTC. Protein product: CASSYRLSYEQYF.